One and the same sample provided the 32 T cell receptor beta chains below, sequenced in a study of T cell repertoires in cytomegalovirus infection. These receptors have no known antigen. TCRdb re-analysed the reads in MiXCR, keeping a single row per CDR3 protein. Here the sample spans roughly 200,000 distinct CDR3 sequences, about 38% being singletons. The sample was CD8+ T cells from cultured PBMCs, taken from culture after CMV antigen stimulation. The origin of the receptors is a human donor in good health (CMV status not recorded). Some clones in this sample may be carry-over from other donors' samples.

This clonotype turned up a few times. J is TRBJ1-1 and V is TRBV10-3; 9 positions match TRBD1. CDR1 ENHRY and CDR2 SYGVKD come from the germline V gene. CDR3 size: 13 residues. V trimming: 6 bases; J trimming: 5 bases; junction bases outside the gene matches: 4. Written as DNA, the CDR3 is TGTGCCATCAGATGGACAGGGGAAACTGAAGCTTTCTTT. Protein: CAIRWTGETEAFF.

This clonotype came up a few times. The CDR3 loop is CASSSTSGKSSYEQYF. The CDR3 DNA reads as TGTGCCAGCAGCTCTACTAGCGGGAAGAGCTCCTACGAGCAGTACTTC. The genes are TRBV7-2 and TRBJ2-7; 10 positions match TRBD2. CDR1 is SGHTA and CDR2 is FQGNSA in the germline V gene. Trimming cost V 4 bases and J 0 bases; bases outside gene matches: 6. This CDR3 is 16 amino acids long. The whole variable domain, remainder taken from reference TRBV7-2 and TRBJ2-7, is GAGVSQSPSNKVTEKGKDVELRCDPISGHTALYWYRQSLGQGLEFLIYFQGNSAPDKSGLPSDRFSAERTGGSVSTLTIQRTQQEDSAVYLCASSSTSGKSSYEQYFGPGTRLTVT.

This clonotype turned up a few times. For the CDR3, the DNA is TGTGCCAGCACAAGTGCAGGGGGGAATGAGCAGTTCTTC. Its protein is CASTSAGGNEQFF. The gene calls are TRBV6-1 and TRBJ2-1; possible D gene TRBD1, 7 bases. V lost 7 bases, J lost 7 bases, and 14 bases lay in between. The CDR3 length is 13 residues. CDR1 and CDR2 from the germline V gene are MNHNS and SASEGT.

This clonotype came up a few times. Here the CDR3 DNA reads TGTGCCAGCAGCTTAGGGGGGGGGCATCAAGGCTACGAGCAGTACTTC. This gives the protein CASSLGGGHQGYEQYF. This sequence joins TRBV7-9 and TRBJ2-7, with TRBD2 as a possible D gene (7 bases). Germline lookup yields CDR1 SEHNR and CDR2 FQNEAQ (reference sequence). The CDR3 loop spans 16 amino acids. V lost 1 base, J lost 3 bases, and 16 bases lay in between.

The gene calls are TRBV27 and TRBJ2-5; a weak D match, TRBD1 (5 bases). Germline CDR1 MNHEY, CDR2 SMNVEV (reference sequence). CDR3 size: 15 residues. The germline V and J ends were trimmed by 4 bases and 1 base, with 13 bases remaining between them. The DNA for the CDR3 is TGTGCCAGCAGTTCCAGGAGCAGGGTCCAAGAGACCCAGTACTTC. Amino acid sequence: CASSSRSRVQETQYF.

The chain employs TRBV7-6 and TRBJ2-7; possibly TRBD1 for D (6 bases). The CDR3 is 14 residues long. V lost 5 bases and J lost 8, with 19 bases in between. Per the germline V gene, CDR1 is SGHVS and CDR2 is FNYEAQ. The CDR3, as DNA: TGTGCCAGCAGCCCTCCACAGGGAATCGTAAAGCAGTACTTC. It yields the protein CASSPPQGIVKQYF.

The rearrangement joins TRBV7-2 to TRBJ2-1; 7 bases agree with TRBD2. Germline values: CDR1 SGHTA, CDR2 FQGNSA. The CDR3 is 15 amino acids. V lost 1 base and J lost 4; bases outside the gene matches: 4. The CDR3 bases are TGTGCCAGCAGCTTAGGTGGGACTATTTACAATGAGCAGTTCTTC. This encodes CASSLGGTIYNEQFF.

The chain couples TRBV3-1 to TRBJ1-2, with D tentatively TRBD1 (5 bases). Trimming pared 3 bases from V and 0 bases from J, leaving 11 bases between. This CDR3 spans 15 amino acids. Germline CDR1 LGHDT, CDR2 YNNKEL (reference sequence). CDR3 nucleotide sequence: TGTGCCAGCAGCCACCGACAGAGAACTAACTATGGCTACACCTTC. It is translated as CASSHRQRTNYGYTF.

The chain couples TRBV11-2 to TRBJ2-7; 10 nucleotides agree with TRBD2. Germline CDR1 is SGHAT and CDR2 is FQNNGV. The length of the CDR3 is 16 residues. V lost 3 bases, J lost 5 bases, and 10 bases stayed unmatched. The chain's CDR3 is CASSFPTAGGPNEQYF. The CDR3 nucleotides are TGTGCCAGCAGCTTCCCCACAGCGGGGGGGCCAAACGAGCAGTACTTC.

The chain combines TRBV11-2 with TRBJ2-1; D is undetermined. CDR1 is SGHAT, CDR2 FQNNGV, per germline. This CDR3 contains 12 residues. V was shortened by 4 bases and J by 7 bases, with 8 bases between the two germline ends. The chain's CDR3 is CASSSNENEQFF. The CDR3 DNA is TGTGCCAGCAGCTCGAATGAAAATGAGCAGTTCTTC.

This chain's CDR3 is CASSYYDTPETQYF. The CDR3 DNA is TGTGCCAGCAGTTACTACGATACCCCAGAGACCCAGTACTTC. V and J are TRBV6-6 and TRBJ2-5; D is uncertain. Germline-derived CDR1 and CDR2 are MNHNY and SVGAGI (reference sequence). The V end was cut by 1 base, the J end by 4 bases, with 10 bases between. CDR3 length: 14 residues.

This clonotype was seen a few times. The chain joins TRBV28 to TRBJ2-5; 10 bases line up with TRBD2. The CDR3 length is 16 residues. The J segment lost 1 base and the V segment lost 10 bases, leaving 12 bases of the junction unmatched. The germline V gene encodes CDR1 MDHEN and CDR2 SYDVKM. CDR3 in amino acids: CATERTSGILQETQYF. As DNA, the CDR3 is TGTGCCACCGAACGAACTAGCGGGATTCTCCAAGAGACCCAGTACTTC.

This clonotype appeared a few times. The J gene is TRBJ1-2, the V gene TRBV7-9; D not resolved. The germline V and J ends were trimmed by 5 bases and 4 bases, with 14 bases remaining between them. Germline values: CDR1 SEHNR, CDR2 FQNEAQ (reference sequence). This CDR3 comprises 14 residues. CDR3 sequence: CASSNPDRIYGYTF. The CDR3 DNA reads TGTGCCAGCAGCAACCCCGACCGGATCTATGGCTACACCTTC.

The chain links TRBV28 to TRBJ2-1; 16 positions agree with TRBD2. CDR3 size: 19 residues. The germline V gene has CDR1 MDHEN and CDR2 SYDVKM. V was pared by 7 bases and J by 9 bases, with 18 bases of the junction left unmatched. The CDR3 coding sequence is TGTGCCAGCATCTCCGGGACTAGCGGGAGGGCCGGGAGACCCAGTGAGCAGTTCTTC. Its translation is CASISGTSGRAGRPSEQFF.

The chain employs TRBV20-1 and TRBJ2-3, with 10 bases matching TRBD2. This CDR3 contains 14 residues. Germline V lookup: CDR1 DFQATT, CDR2 SNEGSKA (reference sequence). CDR3 coding DNA: TGCAGCCGATCACTAGCGGGAAGGGGAGATACGCAGTATTTT. This codes for CSRSLAGRGDTQYF.

This chain uses TRBV7-6 with TRBJ1-1; unclear D gene. Trimming removed 6 bases from V and 1 base from J, with 12 bases in between. Germline values: CDR1 SGHVS, CDR2 FNYEAQ. This CDR3 has 14 amino acids. The CDR3: CASSSPEANTEAFF. CDR3 DNA: TGTGCCAGCAGTTCCCCCGAGGCGAACACTGAAGCTTTCTTT. The full variable domain, completed using reference TRBV7-6 and TRBJ1-1, is GAGVSQSPRYKVTKRGQDVALRCDPISGHVSLYWYRQALGQGPEFLTYFNYEAQQDKSGLPNDRFSAERPEGSISTLTIQRTEQRDSAMYRCASSSPEANTEAFFGQGTRLTVV.

Only a few counts were recorded for this clonotype. V gene TRBV11-3 combines with J gene TRBJ2-1; 7 bases match TRBD2. Germline CDR1 SGHNT, CDR2 YENEEA. The J segment lost 3 bases and the V segment lost 5 bases, leaving 4 bases of the junction unmatched. The CDR3 runs to 14 residues. The chain's CDR3 is CASSLREDYNEQFF. The CDR3 DNA reads as TGTGCCAGCAGCCTCCGGGAGGACTACAATGAGCAGTTCTTC. Using reference TRBV11-3 and TRBJ2-1 for the parts outside the CDR3, the full variable domain is EAGVVQSPRYKIIEKKQPVAFWCNPISGHNTLYWYLQNLGQGPELLIRYENEEAVDDSQLPKDRFSAERLKGVDSTLKIQPAELGDSAVYLCASSLREDYNEQFFGPGTRLTVL.

In DNA, the CDR3 is TGTGCCAGCAGCCAAGCTCTAGCGGGGATGACGAACACCGGGGAGCTGTTTTTT. Translating gives CASSQALAGMTNTGELFF. The chain combines TRBV3-1 with TRBJ2-2; 9 bases are shared with TRBD2. Trimming at V came to 1 base and at J to 0 bases, leaving 6 bases not matched to a gene. From germline, CDR1 is LGHDT and CDR2 YNNKEL (reference sequence). The CDR3 loop spans 18 amino acids.

Ten or more counts support this clonotype. The CDR3 nucleotides read TGTGCCAGCAGCTTCGTACTAGGGACACTGAACACTGAAGCTTTCTTT. This sequence encodes CASSFVLGTLNTEAFF. The chain uses TRBV7-2 and TRBJ1-1; possibly TRBD1 for D (6 bases). The CDR3 runs to 16 residues. V was trimmed by 3 bases and J by 0 bases, leaving 14 bases between them. CDR1 SGHTA and CDR2 FQGNSA come from the germline V gene.

J is TRBJ1-4 and V is TRBV11-2; D not certain. CDR3 length equals 12 residues. Trimming stripped 9 bases from V and 0 bases from J, with 5 bases between. Germline V CDR1 and CDR2: SGHAT, FQNNGV. Here the CDR3 reads CASSATNEKLFF. CDR3 DNA: TGTGCCAGTAGCGCAACTAATGAAAAACTGTTTTTT.

This clonotype was counted at least ten times. The chain is built from TRBV7-8 and TRBJ2-3; 7 bases match TRBD1. After removal of 2 bases from V and 3 bases from J, the junction contained 8 bases not matched to a gene. There are 16 residues in the CDR3. Germline V gene lookup returns CDR1 SGHVS and CDR2 FQNEAQ. CDR3 amino acids: CASSLSSGQLTDTQYF. For the CDR3, the DNA is TGTGCCAGCAGCTTAAGCTCGGGACAGCTAACAGATACGCAGTATTTT.

In this sample, this clonotype turned up a few times. The chain uses TRBV19 and TRBJ2-1; D call uncertain. V lost 2 bases and J 9 bases, leaving 11 bases between the germline ends. Germline CDR1 and CDR2: LNHDA and SQIVND (reference sequence). CDR3 length: 13 residues. The CDR3 DNA is TGTGCCAGTAGTATATCCCCCTTCGCTGAGCAGTTCTTC. Its translation is CASSISPFAEQFF.

The V gene is TRBV10-2, the J gene TRBJ2-7; tentatively, D is TRBD1 or TRBD2 (5 bases each). From germline, CDR1 is WSHSY and CDR2 SAAADI. CDR3 length: 12 amino acids. Trimming removed 3 bases at V and 4 bases at J, with 7 bases between. CDR3 amino acids: CASSEGEYEQYF. The CDR3 region has the DNA TGCGCCAGCAGTGAAGGGGAGTACGAGCAGTACTTC.

The chain is built from TRBV7-6 and TRBJ2-2, with a possible D match to TRBD2 (5 bases). Germline V gene sequence: CDR1 SGHVS, CDR2 FNYEAQ. There are 14 residues in the CDR3. The germline V and J ends were trimmed by 5 bases and 7 bases, with 14 bases remaining between them. As DNA, the CDR3 is TGTGCCAGCAGCGAGACCGGGGTCGGCGGGGAGCTGTTTTTT. Its protein is CASSETGVGGELFF.

By share, this clonotype ranks as medium-sized. The rearrangement uses TRBV15 and TRBJ1-3; no clear D gene. V was shortened by 0 bases and J by 7 bases, with 13 bases between the two germline ends. Per the germline V gene, CDR1 is LNHNV and CDR2 is YYDKDF (reference sequence). CDR3 length equals 15 residues. Here the CDR3 DNA reads TGTGCCACCAGCAGAGAAGGGATCGGAGATAACACCATATATTTT. It codes for CATSREGIGDNTIYF. Full variable domain (remainder filled in from reference TRBV15 and TRBJ1-3): DAMVIQNPRYQVTQFGKPVTLSCSQTLNHNVMYWYQQKSSQAPKLLFHYYDKDFNNEADTPDNFQSRRPNTSFCFLDIRSPGLGDTAMYLCATSREGIGDNTIYFGEGSWLTVV.

This clonotype was counted once. The chain combines TRBV5-1 with TRBJ1-1; no clear D gene. Trimming pared 1 base from V and 1 base from J, leaving 14 bases between. The CDR3 covers 16 residues. Germline values: CDR1 SGHRS, CDR2 YFSETQ. The CDR3 reads CASSLYPLSQNTEAFF. CDR3 DNA sequence: TGCGCCAGCAGCTTGTATCCGTTATCGCAGAACACTGAAGCTTTCTTT.

The chain uses TRBV5-1 and TRBJ2-1, with D perhaps TRBD1 or TRBD2 (5 bases each). Trimming cost V 4 bases and J 7 bases, with 21 bases left between them. The CDR3 is 16 residues long. CDR1 is SGHRS and CDR2 is YFSETQ in the germline V gene. In nucleotides, the CDR3 is TGCGCCAGCAGCACATTCGTCTCGTCGGGGCAGAATGAGCAGTTCTTC. Encoded protein: CASSTFVSSGQNEQFF.

This clonotype appeared a few times. The chain couples TRBV28 to TRBJ2-1; the D is unclear. The CDR3 consists of 15 residues. Germline CDR1 and CDR2: MDHEN and SYDVKM. Trimming took off 6 bases at V and 6 bases at J, with 18 bases between the two ends. Written as DNA, the CDR3 is TGTGCCAGCAGCCAAGGACCCGCCGGTCCCAATGAGCAGTTCTTC. It translates to CASSQGPAGPNEQFF. The entire variable domain, with the rest obtained from reference TRBV28 and TRBJ2-1, is as follows: DVKVTQSSRYLVKRTGEKVFLECVQDMDHENMFWYRQDPGLGLRLIYFSYDVKMKEKGDIPEGYSVSREKKERFSLILESASTNQTSMYLCASSQGPAGPNEQFFGPGTRLTVL.

The V call is TRBV11-1, the J call TRBJ2-3, with a possible D match to TRBD2 (5 bases). The germline V gene has CDR1 SGHAT and CDR2 FQDESV (reference sequence). There are 14 residues in the CDR3. V was trimmed by 3 bases and J by 6 bases, leaving 13 bases between them. The CDR3 is CASSFRGRRDTQYF. CDR3 coding DNA: TGTGCCAGCAGCTTCCGAGGTAGGAGGGATACGCAGTATTTT.

The V call is TRBV11-2, the J call TRBJ1-1; D gene unclear. The CDR3 is made up of 13 amino acids. Germline V gene sequence: CDR1 SGHAT, CDR2 FQNNGV. The V end was cut by 1 base, the J end by 5 bases, with 8 bases between. The CDR3 region has the DNA TGTGCCAGCAGCTTAGGAGGCTTAACTGAAGCTTTCTTT. This gives the protein CASSLGGLTEAFF.

V gene TRBV7-9 combines with J gene TRBJ2-7; no clear D. With 2 bases removed from V and 3 bases from J, the gap between germline ends came to 8 bases. The CDR3 runs to 13 residues. CDR1 and CDR2 (germline): SEHNR, FQNEAQ (reference sequence). This chain's CDR3 is CASSLKESYEQYF. CDR3 sequence (DNA): TGTGCCAGCAGCTTAAAGGAGAGCTACGAGCAGTACTTC. Full variable domain (outside the CDR3, taken from reference TRBV7-9 and TRBJ2-7): DTGVSQNPRHKITKRGQNVTFRCDPISEHNRLYWYRQTLGQGPEFLTYFQNEAQLEKSRLLSDRFSAERPKGSFSTLEIQRTEQGDSAMYLCASSLKESYEQYFGPGTRLTVT.

This sequence joins TRBV6-1 and TRBJ1-1; no reliable D call. Between the trimmed V and J ends, which lost 6 bases and 5 bases, there was a span of 19 bases. Germline V lookup: CDR1 MNHNS, CDR2 SASEGT. The CDR3 sequence is 15 residues long. DNA of the CDR3: TGTGCCAGCAGCTCCACGGGTCGGGGATGGACTGAAGCTTTCTTT. This encodes CASSSTGRGWTEAFF.